The following is a T cell receptor beta chain sequence with its context. The sample comes from a study of blood T cell repertoires in COVID-19. Trimming took 0 bases from V and 4 from J; bases not matched to a gene: 4. The CDR3 has 16 residues. Germline assignment: CDR1 SGHTA and CDR2 FQGNSA. Participant age was roughly 18 to 90 years, and participants resided in around 24 US areas. A case of COVID-19 had been met by exposed participants within 2 weeks before study entry. The repertoire was sequenced with immunoSEQ multiplex PCR; TCRdb's copy has only in-frame clones and lacks some. The sample lists over 250,000 clones, approximately 80% occurring once.

The material sequenced was PBMCs or T cells enriched from blood (not recorded which). The chain recombines TRBV7-2 with TRBJ2-7; TRBD2 matches 12 bases. The receptor was isolated from a man in his forties or fifties who had been exposed to COVID-19. CDR3 protein: CASSLALLAGGYEQYF. DNA of the CDR3: TGTGCCAGCAGCTTAGCCCTCCTAGCGGGAGGGTACGAGCAGTACTTC.